This is a list of T cell receptor beta chains from one sample in a study of prognosis after radiotherapy for stage I lung cancer. TCRdb re-derived calls from the multiplex PCR reads in MiXCR, one entry per CDR3 protein. The sample includes nearly 25,000 distinct CDR3 sequences, more than 35% seen only once; the top ten take under 25%. The sample here was PBMCs, taken before or after stereotactic body radiation therapy (not recorded which). The source is a donor aged 50 or older with non-small cell lung cancer. Both conserved end residues are part of each CDR3. Fields, in order: D gene, J gene, CDR3 length, clone size, V gene, CDR3 protein, CDR3 DNA. A D gene is named only where the DNA matches it firmly. Expanded clones get a size class; other rows say once, few or many, or leave the size out.

>TRBD1|TRBJ1-3|18|many|TRBV5-1
CASSLAVQGPGSGNTIYF
TGCGCCAGCAGCTTGGCCGTACAGGGGCCTGGCTCTGGAAACACCATATATTTT
>.|TRBJ2-7|12|medium-sized|TRBV12-3/TRBV12-4
CASSLAFGEQYF
TGTGCCAGCAGTTTAGCATTTGGCGAGCAGTACTTC
>TRBD2|TRBJ2-1|16|medium-sized|TRBV7-3
CASSLPALAGYHEQFF
TGTGCCAGCAGCTTACCTGCACTAGCGGGATACCATGAGCAGTTCTTC
>.|TRBJ1-4|16|many|TRBV19
CASSIGTFPTNEKLFF
TGTGCCAGTAGTATAGGGACCTTTCCAACTAATGAAAAACTGTTTTTT
>.|TRBJ2-1|14|many|TRBV19
CASSGDPANNEQFF
TGTGCCAGTAGTGGGGACCCGGCGAACAATGAGCAGTTCTTC
>.|TRBJ2-7|15|many|TRBV3-1
CASSPRGSLSYEQYF
TGTGCCAGCAGCCCCAGGGGTAGCCTCTCCTACGAGCAGTACTTC
>.|TRBJ2-5|15|.|TRBV20-1
CSARDLRQAEETQYF
TGCAGTGCTAGAGATCTGAGACAGGCAGAAGAGACCCAGTACTTC
>.|TRBJ2-3|19|many|TRBV20-1
CSARDPSSAAKLPTDTQYF
TGCAGTGCTAGAGATCCCTCCTCAGCGGCCAAGCTCCCCACAGATACGCAGTATTTT
>.|TRBJ2-5|11|many|TRBV30
CAWAGFETQYF
TGTGCCTGGGCAGGGTTCGAGACCCAGTACTTC
>.|TRBJ1-6|15|.|TRBV6-2/TRBV6-3
CASSETGTGDSPLHF
TGTGCCAGCAGTGAAACGGGGACCGGGGATTCACCCCTCCACTTT
>.|TRBJ2-5|15|many|TRBV27
CASSQRGRGRETQYF
TGTGCCAGCAGTCAAAGGGGTAGGGGGAGAGAGACCCAGTACTTC
>TRBD2|TRBJ2-3|17|.|TRBV7-2
CASSLPLQSGGADTQYF
TGTGCCAGCAGCTTACCGTTGCAGAGCGGGGGGGCAGATACGCAGTATTTT
>TRBD1|TRBJ2-1|16|many|TRBV29-1
CSVEETGGGFYNEQFF
TGCAGCGTTGAAGAGACAGGGGGCGGATTTTACAATGAGCAGTTCTTC
>.|TRBJ2-1|11|many|TRBV19
CASTSGNEQFF
TGTGCCAGTACCTCAGGGAATGAGCAGTTCTTC
>.|TRBJ1-1|14|many|TRBV12-3/TRBV12-4
CASSFGDVNTEAFF
TGTGCCAGCAGTTTCGGGGATGTGAACACTGAAGCTTTCTTT